A selection of T cell receptor beta chains follows, all from one sample in a study of response to subunit inactivated influenza vaccine. TCRdb used MiXCR to reprocess the RT-PCR reads, holding one entry per CDR3 protein. The table records approximately 500,000 distinct CDR3 sequences, 10% to 15% of them present only once. Sequencing used PBMCs from blood, obtained 35 to 45 days after vaccination. The receptors shown here come from a man between 50 and 59 years old who received an inactivated influenza vaccine. The conserved cysteine and the conserved F or W are not part of the CDR3 here. The order of the fields is J gene, V gene, CDR3 protein.

>TRBJ2-7|TRBV4-1
ASSQLVHSYEQY
>TRBJ1-1|TRBV6-5
ASSYLPGAHTEAF
>TRBJ1-1|TRBV7-9
ASSLPPQGVIEAF
>TRBJ2-2|TRBV5-1
ASSTGRENTGELF
>TRBJ1-5|TRBV20-1
SARGQGANNQPQH
>TRBJ2-5|TRBV5-1
ASSPGPRQETQY
>TRBJ2-4|TRBV24-1
ATSDLWDRVGKNIQY
>TRBJ2-2|TRBV10-3
AITGTSGTGELF
>TRBJ1-6|TRBV4-2
ASSQGGIGSPLH
>TRBJ2-5|TRBV18
ASSPPGGGETQY
>TRBJ1-5|TRBV6-2/TRBV6-3
ASSYAFLASGNQPQH
>TRBJ2-1|TRBV6-2/TRBV6-3
ASSQTIGSYNEQF
>TRBJ2-3|TRBV20-1
SARTGTSVSSTDTQY
>TRBJ2-5|TRBV4-3
ASSQSDREPQY
>TRBJ2-1|TRBV7-2
ASSPRTSGSRYNEQF
>TRBJ2-1|TRBV6-5
ASSYPRAGGSDEQF
>TRBJ2-1|TRBV2
ASSVYRENEQF